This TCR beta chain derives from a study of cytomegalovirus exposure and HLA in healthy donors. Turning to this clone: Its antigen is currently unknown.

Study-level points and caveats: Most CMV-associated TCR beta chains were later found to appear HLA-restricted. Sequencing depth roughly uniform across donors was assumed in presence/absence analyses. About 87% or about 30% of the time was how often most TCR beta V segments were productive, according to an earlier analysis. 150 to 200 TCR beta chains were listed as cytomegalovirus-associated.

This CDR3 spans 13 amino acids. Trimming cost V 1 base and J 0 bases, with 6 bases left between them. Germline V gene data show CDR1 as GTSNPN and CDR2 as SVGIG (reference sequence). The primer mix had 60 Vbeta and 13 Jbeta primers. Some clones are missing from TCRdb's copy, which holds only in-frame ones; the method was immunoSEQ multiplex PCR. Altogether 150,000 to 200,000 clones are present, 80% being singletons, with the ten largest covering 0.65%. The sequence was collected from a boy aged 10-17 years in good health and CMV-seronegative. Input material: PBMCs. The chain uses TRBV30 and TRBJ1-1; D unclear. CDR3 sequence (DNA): TGTGCCTGGAGTGGAGGGATGAACACTGAAGCTTTCTTT. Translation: CAWSGGMNTEAFF. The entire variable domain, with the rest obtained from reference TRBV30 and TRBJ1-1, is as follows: SQTIHQWPATLVQPVGSPLSLECTVEGTSNPNLYWYRQAAGRGLQLLFYSVGIGQISSEVPQNLSASRPQDRQFILSSKKLLLSDSGFYLCAWSGGMNTEAFFGQGTRLTVV.